This TCR beta chain was recovered during a study of blood T cells in healthy people across ages. The authors ran a second PCR of about 7 to 12 cycles using a sample-barcoded 5' primer and a J-beta primer mix. TCRdb re-derived calls from the 5' RACE reads in MiXCR, one entry per CDR3 protein. The table lists about 1.5 million distinct CDR3 sequences, approximately 43% of them singletons, with under 5% in the top ten. Individuals who donated were healthy Caucasians from Russia aged about 6 to 100. The specimen was blood. The clonotype comes from a woman aged 18 to 35 in good health.

The CDR3 DNA follows: TGTGCCAGCAGAACGGGAATCAGGAACACCGGGGAGCTGTTTTTT. This codes for CASRTGIRNTGELFF. This chain connects TRBV7-2 to TRBJ2-2, with D possibly being TRBD2 (5 bases). The CDR3 runs 15 residues. CDR1 and CDR2 from the germline V gene are SGHTA and FQGNSA. V shed 6 bases and J shed 1 base, with 12 bases lying between them.